This T cell receptor (beta chain) derives from a study of T cells in localized non-small cell lung cancer. General study points: In the blood, greater T cell density corresponded to longer overall survival. Analysis by sequencing included only one tumor region, so heterogeneity remains possible. Uninvolved adjacent lung showed higher T cell clonality than tumor.

The CDR3 covers 14 residues. Germline V gene data show CDR1 as SGHNT and CDR2 as YENEEA. Trimming stripped 2 bases from V and 4 bases from J, with 11 bases between. On this clone itself: Its antigen is currently unknown.

Data came from immunoSEQ multiplex PCR; TCRdb stores just in-frame clones and leaves some out. The table has some 1,600 clones, approximately 22% seen once. The rearrangement joins TRBV11-3 to TRBJ1-1; no definite D call. The source is a woman aged 40 to 75 with stage I lung adenocarcinoma. Sample: normal lung tissue next to the tumor, taken before any cancer treatment. The CDR3 coding sequence is TGTGCCAGCAGCTTACCCCTCGGGCCCACTGAAGCTTTCTTT. This codes for CASSLPLGPTEAFF.